This paragraph covers one T cell receptor beta chain sequence. Per the authors' pipeline: Reference gene primer amplification gave estimated nucleated cell counts. Libraries were prepared by immunoSEQ multiplex PCR; TCRdb keeps only in-frame clonotypes and omits some of them. That table supplies the V and J calls and clone size; D and trimming were determined from the DNA. Found here are approximately 60,000 clones, under 85% of them singletons; the top ten hold roughly 3.2%. The source of the sample is a study of blood T cell repertoires in COVID-19. Overall study context: The analysed material was cDNA or gDNA that came from T cells, B-cell-depleted T cells, or PBMCs.

V gave up 3 bases and J gave up 0 bases; unmatched junction bases: 9. The CDR3 consists of 17 residues. CDR1 and CDR2 (germline): ENHRY, SYGVKD. This receptor was taken from a man in his 60s with acute or convalescent COVID-19. The sample consisted of peripheral blood. V usage is TRBV10-3 and J usage is TRBJ2-3; 7 bases fit TRBD2. The CDR3 here is CAISDLLRRGSTDTQYF. The CDR3 bases are TGTGCCATCAGTGACCTTCTCCGGCGGGGGAGCACAGATACGCAGTATTTT.